The 24 T cell receptor beta chains below come from one sample, sequenced in a study of HIV-infected patients and healthy controls. TCRdb redid the calling of the 5' RACE reads with MiXCR, one entry per CDR3 protein. Of tens of thousands of distinct CDR3 sequences in the sample, about 19% were seen once. Input material: CD4+ T cells from blood. All receptors derive from a human donor in good health.

This clonotype was seen more than once but under ten times. This rearrangement joins TRBV2 to TRBJ2-5, with D uncertain. Trimming removed 6 bases at V and 1 base at J, with 9 bases between. The CDR3 consists of 13 residues. Germline values: CDR1 SNHLY, CDR2 FYNNEI. CDR3 amino acids: CASSDTGQETQYF. In DNA, the CDR3 is TGTGCCAGCAGCGACACTGGCCAAGAGACCCAGTACTTC.

The table lists this clonotype with many counts. V gene TRBV7-2 combines with J gene TRBJ1-6; D might be TRBD1 (6 bases). The V and J ends lost 1 base and 7 bases respectively, with 11 bases between them. The CDR3 consists of 15 residues. The V gene's germline CDR1 is SGHTA and CDR2 FQGNSA. CDR3 protein: CASSLVGGQNSPLHF. DNA for the CDR3: TGTGCCAGCAGCTTAGTCGGGGGGCAGAATTCACCCCTCCACTTT.

The V and J genes are TRBV20-1 and TRBJ1-1, with D perhaps TRBD1 (5 bases). Deletions cut 6 bases from V and 1 base from J, with 18 bases between. CDR1 is DFQATT and CDR2 is SNEGSKA in the germline V gene (reference sequence). CDR3 length: 15 residues. CDR3 protein: CSASKGGAENTEAFF. In nucleotides, the CDR3 is TGCAGTGCAAGCAAAGGCGGGGCTGAGAACACTGAAGCTTTCTTT.

This clonotype has a count of ten or more. This sequence joins TRBV10-3 and TRBJ1-6, with D unresolved. There are 16 residues in the CDR3. Trimming pared 0 bases from V and 0 bases from J, leaving 6 bases between. CDR1 ENHRY and CDR2 SYGVKD come from the germline V gene. CDR3 region: CAISESASSYNSPLHF. The CDR3 bases are TGTGCCATCAGTGAGTCGGCAAGCTCCTATAATTCACCCCTCCACTTT.

This sequence joins TRBV29-1 and TRBJ2-1, with D possibly being TRBD2 (6 bases). Deletions cut 6 bases from V and 10 bases from J, with 25 bases between. The CDR3 runs 15 residues. Germline V CDR1 and CDR2: SQVTM, ANQGSEA. The CDR3 bases are TGCAGCGTAGCTAGTGGGTGGGGGGTCTCTGGGGAGCAGTTCTTC. It codes for CSVASGWGVSGEQFF.

The chain is built from TRBV10-3 and TRBJ1-1, with 9 bases lining up with TRBD1. With 7 bases clipped from V and 6 bases from J, the junction kept 6 bases outside the gene matches. The CDR3 loop spans 13 amino acids. Germline V gives CDR1 ENHRY, CDR2 SYGVKD. Here the CDR3 reads CAITGTGSAEAFF. In DNA, the CDR3 is TGTGCCATCACTGGGACAGGGTCCGCTGAAGCTTTCTTT.

A few counts support this clonotype. The chain couples TRBV24-1 to TRBJ1-5; 9 bases map to TRBD1. V lost 4 bases and J lost 3; bases outside the gene matches: 9. This CDR3 spans 17 amino acids. The V gene's germline CDR1 is KGHDR and CDR2 SFDVKD. CDR3 sequence reads: CATSENTGGTDNQPQHF. CDR3 in DNA: TGTGCCACCAGTGAGAACACAGGGGGCACGGACAATCAGCCCCAGCATTTT.

The rearrangement links TRBV29-1 to TRBJ1-1; 8 bases are a match to TRBD1. This CDR3 region has 15 residues. The V gene's germline CDR1 is SQVTM and CDR2 ANQGSEA. The V segment lost 5 bases and the J segment 1 base; nucleotides outside the gene matches: 9. The CDR3 loop is CSVSWGTGKNTEAFF. CDR3 DNA sequence: TGCAGCGTTTCATGGGGGACAGGAAAGAACACTGAAGCTTTCTTT.

J is TRBJ1-3 and V is TRBV9; weak D call: TRBD1 (6 bases). V was shortened by 3 bases and J by 2 bases, with 9 bases between the two germline ends. From germline, CDR1 is SGDLS and CDR2 YYNGEE. This CDR3 region has 14 residues. The chain's CDR3 is CASSGPGAGNTIYF. In nucleotides, the CDR3 is TGTGCCAGCAGCGGACCAGGGGCTGGAAACACCATATATTTT.

The chain couples TRBV3-1 to TRBJ2-7; D gene ambiguous. CDR1 is LGHDT, CDR2 YNNKEL, per germline (reference sequence). Trimming cost V 2 bases and J 1 base, with 9 bases left between them. The CDR3 runs to 14 residues. CDR3 protein: CASSQFRRSYEQYF. The CDR3 nucleotides are TGTGCCAGCAGCCAATTCCGACGGTCCTACGAGCAGTACTTC.

This clonotype was seen at least ten times. The rearrangement uses TRBV20-1 and TRBJ2-7; 11 positions match TRBD1. Germline V CDR1 and CDR2: DFQATT, SNEGSKA (reference sequence). Trimming took 0 bases from V and 5 from J; bases not matched to a gene: 12. The CDR3 has 17 residues. CDR3 protein: CSARDLSGTGGFNEQYF. The CDR3 nucleotides read TGCAGTGCTAGAGATTTGAGCGGGACAGGGGGGTTCAACGAGCAGTACTTC.

With respect to this clonotype: Given a much more abundant clone one base away, this may be a read error. The conserved phenylalanine or tryptophan normally closing the CDR3 is absent here, so this likely arose from a read error. The gene calls are TRBV20-1 and TRBJ1-1; D uncertain. The CDR3 covers 12 residues. The V and J ends lost 5 bases and 8 bases respectively, with 15 bases between them. The germline V gene encodes CDR1 DFQATT and CDR2 SNEGSKA (reference sequence). CDR3 bases: TGCAGTGCTCCTTATCCGGGCCGGGAAGCTTTCCTT. It yields the protein CSAPYPGREAFL.

This sequence joins TRBV7-2 and TRBJ1-2; D not certain. CDR3 length: 18 residues. The germline CDR1 and CDR2 sequences are SGHTA and FQGNSA. Trimming removed 0 bases at V and 0 bases at J, with 17 bases between. The CDR3 bases are TGTGCCAGCAGCTTAGCGCTGGGAGGGCGTAGGGCTAACTATGGCTACACCTTC. This translates into CASSLALGGRRANYGYTF.

This clonotype was seen many times. The chain couples TRBV5-5 to TRBJ2-7, with TRBD1 as a possible D gene (5 bases). Germline values: CDR1 SGHKS, CDR2 YYEKEE (reference sequence). The CDR3 is 14 amino acids. V was pared by 5 bases and J by 1 base, with 13 bases between. CDR3 sequence reads: CASRRADKSYEQYF. CDR3 bases: TGTGCCAGCAGACGGGCGGACAAGTCCTACGAGCAGTACTTC.

The CDR3 is CASSRVVGLRRYYEQYF. The DNA for the CDR3 is TGTGCCAGCAGTCGCGTTGTCGGGTTGCGAAGGTACTACGAGCAGTACTTC. The chain employs TRBV27 and TRBJ2-7; no definite D call. Germline lookup yields CDR1 MNHEY and CDR2 SMNVEV (reference sequence). V dropped 5 bases and J dropped 3 bases, with 23 bases sitting between them. The CDR3 is 17 residues long.

This clonotype has more than one count but fewer than ten. V is TRBV18 and J is TRBJ1-2; D might be TRBD1 (5 bases). The germline CDR1 and CDR2 sequences are KGHSH and LQKENI. The CDR3 runs to 15 residues. The V end lost 3 bases, the J end lost 7 bases, and 18 bases lay between the germline ends. The CDR3 loop reads CASSPPGYGPGGYTF. For the CDR3, the DNA is TGTGCCAGCTCACCCCCAGGGTACGGTCCCGGTGGCTACACCTTC.

For the CDR3, the DNA is TGTGCCATCACCCCAGGGGATAGAAGGGGGAAATCAAACACTGAAGCTTTCTTT. It translates to CAITPGDRRGKSNTEAFF. This rearrangement joins TRBV10-3 to TRBJ1-1; maybe TRBD1 (6 bases). Germline lookup yields CDR1 ENHRY and CDR2 SYGVKD. CDR3 size: 18 residues. Trimming cost V 7 bases and J 2 bases, with 26 bases left between them.

This clonotype was seen at least ten times. The chain recombines TRBV5-1 with TRBJ1-4; D may be TRBD1 (6 bases). Germline assignment: CDR1 SGHRS and CDR2 YFSETQ. V lost 0 bases and J lost 4, with 13 bases in between. The CDR3 covers 16 residues. The CDR3 here is CASSLGVKGGNEKLFF. CDR3 nucleotide sequence: TGCGCCAGCAGCTTGGGCGTGAAGGGGGGTAATGAAAAACTGTTTTTT. Full variable domain (rest looked up from reference TRBV5-1 and TRBJ1-4): KAGVTQTPRYLIKTRGQQVTLSCSPISGHRSVSWYQQTPGQGLQFLFEYFSETQRNKGNFPGRFSGRQFSNSRSEMNVSTLELGDSALYLCASSLGVKGGNEKLFFGSGTQLSVL.

This clonotype was found many times. The chain recombines TRBV7-6 with TRBJ2-2; 8 nucleotides line up with TRBD2. CDR3 length: 17 amino acids. The germline gives CDR1 SGHVS, CDR2 FNYEAQ. V lost 6 bases and J lost 5; bases outside the gene matches: 14. The CDR3 DNA reads as TGTGCCAGCAGTCTCCGCCCCGGGACTAGAGGGACCGGGGAGCTGTTTTTT. This codes for CASSLRPGTRGTGELFF.

This rearrangement joins TRBV7-9 to TRBJ2-6; D remains unclear. Germline lookup yields CDR1 SEHNR and CDR2 FQNEAQ (reference sequence). The CDR3 totals 17 residues. V gave up 3 bases and J gave up 2 bases, with 14 bases separating them. DNA of the CDR3: TGTGCCAGCAGCTTCCGGGCAGGTCGAACTGGGGCCAACGTCCTGACTTTC. This codes for CASSFRAGRTGANVLTF. Together with reference TRBV7-9 and TRBJ2-6, the CDR3 gives the full variable domain: DTGVSQNPRHKITKRGQNVTFRCDPISEHNRLYWYRQTLGQGPEFLTYFQNEAQLEKSRLLSDRFSAERPKGSFSTLEIQRTEQGDSAMYLCASSFRAGRTGANVLTFGAGSRLTVL.

This clonotype has a handful of counts. V usage is TRBV9 and J usage is TRBJ1-1; possible D gene TRBD1, 5 bases. This CDR3 is built from 14 residues. V was pared by 6 bases and J by 4 bases, with 16 bases between. CDR1 and CDR2 (germline): SGDLS, YYNGEE. CDR3 in DNA: TGTGCCAGCACCAAAACCGGCGGGGGCACTGAAGCTTTCTTT. Translated: CASTKTGGGTEAFF.

A few counts support this clonotype. The chain carries TRBV6-2 or TRBV6-3 and TRBJ1-2; D is perhaps TRBD1 (6 bases). V was shortened by 0 bases and J by 2 bases, with 7 bases between the two germline ends. The length of the CDR3 is 14 residues. Germline-derived CDR1 and CDR2 are MNHEY and SVGEGT. This CDR3 is CASSYSGANYGYTF. Here the CDR3 DNA reads TGTGCCAGCAGTTACTCGGGGGCCAACTATGGCTACACCTTC.

This clonotype has just a few counts. The V call is TRBV5-1, the J call TRBJ2-3, with D possibly called TRBD1 or TRBD2 (5 bases each). Germline V gives CDR1 SGHRS, CDR2 YFSETQ. V was pared by 2 bases and J by 4 bases, with 14 bases between. The CDR3 has 15 residues. This chain's CDR3 is CASSFYGANADTQYF. For the CDR3, the DNA is TGCGCCAGCAGCTTTTACGGGGCCAACGCAGATACGCAGTATTTT.

This clonotype has more than one count but fewer than ten. The CDR3 sequence is CASSLESAGNTEAFF. The CDR3 DNA sequence: TGCGCCAGCAGCTTGGAATCTGCGGGGAACACTGAAGCTTTCTTT. The rearrangement uses TRBV5-1 and TRBJ1-1; D gene uncertain. Germline V gene lookup returns CDR1 SGHRS and CDR2 YFSETQ. The CDR3 has 15 amino acids. The V end was cut by 0 bases, the J end by 1 base, with 10 bases between.